This T cell receptor beta chain was found in a study of Graves' ophthalmopathy and Graves' hyperthyroidism. Diagnosis relied on clinical symptoms, serum thyroxine, TRAb, thyroid ultrasound and orbital computed tomography. J gave up 4 bases and V 5 bases, and 22 bases lay outside the gene matches. The CDR3 consists of 19 residues. CDR1 is SGHAT and CDR2 is FQDESV in the germline V gene (reference sequence). Amplification from RNA transcripts yielded the TCR beta CDR3 regions. HTBI-primed RT-PCR formed the first round, and a multiplex PCR formed the second. TCRdb fed the multiplex PCR reads into MiXCR, producing one record per CDR3 protein. The repertoire has roughly 420,000 distinct CDR3 sequences, under 25% of them found once; the top ten carry 3%.

The sample comprised peripheral blood. The receptor's source is a woman aged 18-29 years with stable Graves' hyperthyroidism. V gene TRBV11-1 combines with J gene TRBJ2-5; 7 nucleotides match TRBD2. The CDR3 spells CASSPLSATGLTKGETQYF. In DNA, the CDR3 is TGTGCCAGCAGCCCACTATCCGCAACGGGACTAACCAAAGGAGAGACCCAGTACTTC.